The 17 T cell receptor beta chains given below trace back to one sample, sequenced in a study of spatial heterogeneity in lung cancer. Time point indicated: sample taken at primary tumor resection. Tumor, nontumor lung or frozen PBMC supplied whole RNA, sequenced without sorting. One entry per CDR3 protein results from TCRdb running MiXCR on the 5' RACE reads. The sample includes 14,000 to 15,000 distinct CDR3 sequences, 10% to 12% of them seen just once. The sample consisted of PBMCs, taken at surgery. These receptors came from a female donor with early-stage non-small cell lung cancer.

This clonotype appeared many times. The rearrangement uses TRBV4-1 and TRBJ1-2; D call uncertain. With 4 bases removed from V and 7 bases from J, the gap between germline ends came to 16 bases. This CDR3 has 14 residues. From germline, CDR1 is MGHRA and CDR2 YSYEKL. CDR3 sequence: CASSPERTLGGYTF. CDR3 nucleotide sequence: TGCGCCAGCAGCCCTGAGAGGACTTTGGGTGGCTACACCTTC.

This clonotype was counted at least ten times. The rearrangement joins TRBV4-1 to TRBJ2-5; 7 bases are a match to TRBD1. J gave up 5 bases and V 0 bases, and 6 bases lay outside the gene matches. Germline CDR1 is MGHRA and CDR2 is YSYEKL. The CDR3 totals 15 residues. The CDR3 coding sequence is TGCGCCAGCAGCCAAGACGACAGGGACGCGGAGACCCAGTACTTC. It translates to CASSQDDRDAETQYF.

In this sample, this clonotype turned up many times. V gene TRBV29-1 combines with J gene TRBJ2-5; 8 bases line up with TRBD1. Germline CDR1 SQVTM, CDR2 ANQGSEA. V shed 0 bases and J 2 bases; nucleotides not matched to a gene: 5. The CDR3 totals 15 residues. DNA for the CDR3: TGCAGCGTTGAAGACGGGACAGGACGTCAAGAGACCCAGTACTTC. Translated, it gives CSVEDGTGRQETQYF.

This clonotype was seen many times. The chain employs TRBV2 and TRBJ2-1; D is unresolved. Per the germline V gene, CDR1 is SNHLY and CDR2 is FYNNEI. V was cut by 3 bases and J by 9 bases, with 12 bases left in between. The CDR3 totals 13 residues. CDR3 DNA sequence: TGTGCCAGCAGTGACTTCGGTGTGGGTGAGCAGTTCTTC. Translating gives CASSDFGVGEQFF.

This clonotype was observed many times. V gene TRBV19 combines with J gene TRBJ2-7; 8 bases are a match to TRBD2. V shed 8 bases, J shed 0 bases, and the junction held 9 bases outside the gene matches. CDR1 is LNHDA and CDR2 is SQIVND in the germline V gene (reference sequence). This CDR3 region has 15 residues. CDR3 sequence: CASPPGGGDSYEQYF. Here the CDR3 DNA reads TGTGCCAGTCCCCCCGGGGGGGGGGACTCCTACGAGCAGTACTTC.

This chain's CDR3 is CARCNGTPTYEQYF. CDR3 sequence (DNA): TGTGCCAGGTGTAACGGGACACCTACCTACGAGCAGTACTTC. This rearrangement joins TRBV25-1 to TRBJ2-7; maybe TRBD1 (6 bases). Looked up from germline, CDR1 is MGHDK and CDR2 is SYGVNS. The CDR3 loop spans 14 amino acids. The germline V and J ends were trimmed by 9 bases and 2 bases, with 17 bases remaining between them.

CDR3 protein: CSARDSFRQRGDEETQYF. The CDR3 nucleotides read TGCAGTGCTAGAGATTCATTCCGCCAGCGGGGGGATGAAGAGACCCAGTACTTC. The chain is built from TRBV20-1 and TRBJ2-5; 9 bases line up with TRBD2. The CDR3 sequence is 18 residues long. The ends lost 0 bases at V and 3 bases at J; junction bases unmatched: 14. CDR1 and CDR2 from the germline V gene are DFQATT and SNEGSKA (reference sequence).

This clonotype was counted many times. The gene calls are TRBV29-1 and TRBJ2-3; D remains ambiguous. The germline V gene encodes CDR1 SQVTM and CDR2 ANQGSEA. The CDR3 has 15 amino acids. V lost 4 bases, J lost 4 bases, and 18 bases lay in between. Here the CDR3 reads CSVVDHERAPDTQYF. DNA for the CDR3: TGCAGCGTTGTGGATCATGAGCGTGCCCCAGATACGCAGTATTTT.

This clonotype has at least ten counts. The rearrangement uses TRBV12-3 or TRBV12-4 and TRBJ2-7, with no clear D. CDR3 length: 11 amino acids. Trimming took off 6 bases at V and 3 bases at J, with 6 bases between the two ends. CDR3 amino acids: CASSSNYEQYF. DNA for the CDR3: TGTGCCAGCAGCTCAAACTACGAGCAGTACTTC.

This clonotype came up many times. A read error may account for a junction end that differs from germline. V usage is TRBV7-7 and J usage is TRBJ2-5; maybe TRBD1 (5 bases). The length of the CDR3 is 14 residues. CDR1 SSHAT and CDR2 FNYEAQ come from the germline V gene (reference sequence). The chain's CDR3 is CASSSQGHAETQYF. In nucleotides, the CDR3 is TGTGCTAGCAGCTCCCAAGGACACGCAGAGACCCAGTACTTC.

In its sample, this clonotype was seen many times. Here the CDR3 reads CASSLEANYGYTF. Here the CDR3 DNA reads TGCGCCAGCAGCTTGGAGGCTAACTATGGCTACACCTTC. The rearrangement links TRBV5-1 to TRBJ1-2; D is unresolved. The germline gives CDR1 SGHRS, CDR2 YFSETQ. CDR3 size: 13 residues. The germline V and J ends were trimmed by 0 bases and 0 bases, with 3 bases remaining between them.

This clonotype was seen ten or more times. The CDR3 here is CASTSVTERSGQAFF. Written as DNA, the CDR3 is TGTGCCAGCACCTCCGTTACGGAACGTAGCGGCCAAGCTTTCTTT. V gene TRBV7-9 combines with J gene TRBJ1-1; no definite D call. The germline V gene has CDR1 SEHNR and CDR2 FQNEAQ (reference sequence). The V and J ends lost 7 bases and 9 bases respectively, with 24 bases between them. There are 15 residues in the CDR3.

This clonotype was observed a few times. The V gene is TRBV11-2, the J gene TRBJ1-2; 9 positions match TRBD1. Germline V gives CDR1 SGHAT, CDR2 FQNNGV. The CDR3 sequence is 15 residues long. J was trimmed by 2 bases and V by 2 bases; bases with no gene match: 3. CDR3 nucleotide sequence: TGTGCCAGCAGCTTAAGACAGGGGGTGAACTATGGCTACACCTTC. Translating it yields CASSLRQGVNYGYTF.

This clonotype appeared a few times. This sequence joins TRBV29-1 and TRBJ2-7, with unresolved D. Germline CDR1 SQVTM, CDR2 ANQGSEA. This CDR3 has 12 residues. V shed 5 bases and J shed 3 bases, with 11 bases lying between them. The CDR3 DNA is TGCAGCGTTAATGTGGGTGGCTACGAGCAGTACTTC. Protein product: CSVNVGGYEQYF.

This clonotype was observed at least ten times. The chain recombines TRBV5-1 with TRBJ2-5, with D maybe TRBD2 (7 bases). Per the germline V gene, CDR1 is SGHRS and CDR2 is YFSETQ. V lost 3 bases to trimming and J lost 2 bases, with 14 bases between them. CDR3 length equals 15 residues. CDR3 in DNA: TGCGCCAGCAGCTACCGGGGGGCGAATCAAGAGACCCAGTACTTC. This codes for CASSYRGANQETQYF.

In its sample, this clonotype was seen many times. V and J are TRBV12-3 or TRBV12-4 and TRBJ2-7, with D possibly TRBD1 on 5 matching bases. V was clipped by 2 bases and J by 0 bases, with 8 bases between them. CDR3 size: 14 residues. CDR3 amino acids: CASSLRGTSYEQYF. The CDR3 nucleotides read TGTGCCAGCAGTTTAAGGGGTACCTCCTACGAGCAGTACTTC.

This clonotype was recorded many times. The J gene is TRBJ2-3, the V gene TRBV7-6, with D perhaps being TRBD1 or TRBD2 (5 bases each). Looked up from germline, CDR1 is SGHVS and CDR2 is FNYEAQ. CDR3 length equals 16 residues. The ends were cut back, 4 bases at V and 4 bases at J, with 18 bases in the middle. CDR3 sequence: CASSSIRGTDPDTQYF. CDR3 nucleotide sequence: TGTGCCAGCAGCTCGATCCGGGGCACAGATCCAGATACGCAGTATTTT.